Listed below are T cell receptor beta chains from one sample, sequenced in a study of blood T cell repertoires in COVID-19. Data came from immunoSEQ multiplex PCR; TCRdb stores just in-frame clones and leaves some out. The table shows over 250,000 clones, with about 89% occurring only once. Sample: peripheral blood. The receptors shown here come from a man over 45 with acute or convalescent COVID-19. Each CDR3 is given without its conserved first and last residue.

j_call,v_call,cdr3_aa
TRBJ2-7,TRBV2,ASSSGQGGNEQY
TRBJ2-1,TRBV10-3,AISEIAGPSYNEQF
TRBJ1-3,TRBV11-2,ASSGTGTLLGNTIY
TRBJ2-2,TRBV24-1,ATSDARGQGIPGELF
TRBJ1-6,TRBV28,ASSFGQGNSPLH
TRBJ1-2,TRBV18,ASSPGQGSYT
TRBJ1-5,TRBV27,ASSLGGSGNQPQH
TRBJ2-1,TRBV30,AWAQGDHEQF
TRBJ2-3,TRBV4-1,ASSQVGSSTDTQY
TRBJ1-4,TRBV3-1/TRBV3-2,ASSLRDRVWEKLF
TRBJ1-2,TRBV7-8,ASSLFTSYGYT
TRBJ2-5,TRBV16,ASSPLAGEQETQY
TRBJ2-5,TRBV18,ASSPQGAETQY
TRBJ2-1,TRBV6-5,ASSYGTGSYNEQF
TRBJ2-7,TRBV11-2,ASSLQGYEQY
TRBJ1-6,TRBV5-1,ASSLKTGEYNSPLH
TRBJ2-1,TRBV7-2,ASSLLAGRDEQF
TRBJ1-2,TRBV5-1,ASTFLGGPLPSYGYT
TRBJ2-1,TRBV5-1,ASSLTGVNEQF
TRBJ1-5,TRBV19,ASSIRGTDQPQH
TRBJ2-2,TRBV11-2,ASRPTDRGLAGELF
TRBJ2-7,TRBV6-2/TRBV6-3,ASSYLRGESEQY
TRBJ2-3,TRBV9,ASSVGGWKDTQY
TRBJ2-2,TRBV7-9,ASTRQGGAGELF
TRBJ1-6,TRBV2,ASSEEGGSSYNSPLH
TRBJ1-2,TRBV6-2/TRBV6-3,ASSSQTGSRGYT
TRBJ2-3,TRBV20-1,SASRVDTNTDTQY
TRBJ2-3,TRBV4-1,ASSPLSLAGSTDTQY
TRBJ2-3,TRBV24-1,ATSDPPTDTQY
TRBJ1-1,TRBV5-1,ATADQPGGINTEAF
TRBJ1-6,TRBV3-1/TRBV3-2,ASSQLDRVSSPLH
TRBJ1-1,TRBV6-5,ASSRGGLNTEAF
TRBJ2-7,TRBV15,ATSGGLVNEQY
TRBJ2-1,TRBV5-1,ASSLGAGGYNEQF
TRBJ1-1,TRBV7-2,ASSHPGSWGTEAF
TRBJ2-5,TRBV9,ASSRPSGGDETQY